The text below deals with one T cell receptor beta chain. Measured with immunoSEQ multiplex PCR; TCRdb has only the in-frame clones, and not every one. The data show about 80,000 clones, with around 88% seen just once and 6.5% to 8.5% held by the top ten. This specimen comes from a study of blood T cell repertoires in COVID-19. Turning to the study itself: Acute-phase and convalescent COVID-19 samples originated in the United States, Italy and Spain.

The CDR3 is 16 residues long. Trimming left V 4 bases short and J 1 base short, with 17 bases between. Germline CDR1 and CDR2: SGHNT and YYREEE (reference sequence). The J gene is TRBJ1-1, the V gene TRBV5-4; D is possibly TRBD1 (5 bases). The sequence derives from a woman older than 75 with acute or convalescent COVID-19. The material sequenced was peripheral blood. CDR3 coding DNA: TGTGCCAGCAGCGGGGGAGGGTCTTCGGGGAACACTGAAGCTTTCTTT. This gives the protein CASSGGGSSGNTEAFF.